This T cell receptor beta chain was documented in a study of control samples from healthy donors and cancer patients. CDR3 length: 16 residues. Germline V lookup: CDR1 SGHRS, CDR2 YFSETQ. Trimming took off 2 bases at V and 0 bases at J, with 15 bases between the two ends. This table comes from immunoSEQ multiplex PCR, and its TCRdb copy is limited to in-frame clones, with some not included. Found here are some 190,000 clones, about 90% of them singletons; the top ten hold 1.5% to 2%. The chain couples TRBV5-1 to TRBJ2-7; D possibly corresponds to TRBD1 (5 bases). Sequencing was done on a sample of blood. The clonotype comes from a man aged 25 to 45 in good health. The CDR3 is CASSLGRTLISYEQYF. CDR3 sequence (DNA): TGCGCCAGCAGCTTAGGAAGGACACTCATCTCCTACGAGCAGTACTTC.